The present entry profiles one T cell receptor (beta chain) with its context. There are a few counts of this clone. Its specific antigen is unknown. No base qualities exist here, and no much larger clone lies one base off it. The library was prepared using the immunoSEQ multiplex PCR assay. For the multiplex PCR, a mixture combining 60 forward primers for TCR Vbeta segments and 13 reverse primers for TCR Jbeta segments was used. The CDR3 region of rearranged TCR beta genes was amplified from genomic DNA with a multiplex PCR assay. The Illumina HiSeq System was used to sequence the amplified TCR beta libraries as 87-base-pair reads. For the original study's pipeline: In a later analysis, roughly 80 million unique TCR beta chains were counted across the approximately 620 repertoires, and approximately 9.9 million of these chains were shared by at least two donors. Raw reads were error-corrected and collapsed into unique sequences by a nearest-neighbor algorithm in which closely related sequences were merged to remove PCR and sequencing errors. Alignment of CDR3 sequences to IMGT reference sequences was used to assign V, D and J gene segments. For a sequence to be retained, at least a six-nucleotide match to both a V gene segment and a J gene segment was required. A rearrangement counted as productive if the CDR3 had no stop codons and remained in frame with V and J, and every other rearrangement counted as non-productive. Following IMGT convention, CDR3 was defined as the stretch from the second conserved V-encoded cysteine to the conserved J-encoded phenylalanine. Sequences without an unambiguous match to a single V gene segment were excluded from the earlier analysis of 587 of the donors. An earlier analysis of several hundred of the donors classified V segments as functional when productive rearrangements were above 56.7% and as segregating when the standard deviation between donors was above 5%. To diagnose cytomegalovirus status from the catalog of TCR beta chain sequences, a statistical classification framework was built. V and J gene assignment, in a later analysis, came from comparing TCR nucleotide sequences with IMGT/GENE-DB human TR gene sequences. Using the TCRdist pipeline, a later analysis assigned CDR3 sequences along with most-parsimonious VDJ recombination scenarios. In a later analysis, each TCR beta chain was defined by its CDR3 amino acid sequence together with its V-gene family, and reads without a unique V-gene family were excluded. In a later analysis, 550 to 650 highly shared, low-generation-probability nucleotide sequences were removed to address suspected cross-contamination and a sequencing artifact. A later analysis calculated a clonal expansion index for each public chain from normalized within-repertoire ranks of inferred template counts. Generation probabilities in a later analysis came from a VDJ recombination model fitted to out-of-frame rearrangements, and those results were checked against IGoR. A later analysis scored TCR-TCR, TCR-HLA and TCR-CMV co-occurrence with hypergeometric tests, applying a repertoire-size bias correction to TCR pairs. A later analysis estimated false discovery rates by permuting HLA or CMV assignments 20 times. A later analysis grouped co-occurring TCRs with DBSCAN, adding TCRdist sequence similarity when clustering within HLA-allele-positive subsets. For co-occurrence clustering, repertoires with fewer than 30,000 or more than 120,000 public chains were excluded, along with about five repertoires with anomalous nucleotide sharing. Here the immuneACCESS table is served through TCRdb, limited to in-frame sequences with V and J called. Missing clones are a known gap in these copies; in checked studies unresolved V genes cover under half, and the rest lacks a known reason. The V and J calls and clone size come from that table; D and trimming were worked out from the DNA. This sample gives about 70,000 clones in total; roughly two thirds of them show up just once. The ten most abundant clones make up about a sixth of the sample.

The CDR3 runs 15 residues from the cysteine to the phenylalanine. The retained sequence is limited to the CDR3, 45 bases, with the frame set at the first base. The germline V gene gives CDR1 as SGHAT and CDR2 as FQNNGV. A distance of 14 bases separates the germline ends of V and J, which lose 5 bases and 1 base respectively. The sample comes from a study of cytomegalovirus exposure and HLA in healthy donors (dated by TCRdb to between 2016 and 2019). Concerning the study at large: An earlier analysis of approximately 590 of the donors reported more than 250 Gb of sequence data and roughly 100 million unique TCR beta sequences from 150 million to 200 million T cells. An early release that covered about 640 HLA-typed donors contained around 300 gigabases of sequencing data and tens of millions of unique TCR sequences. The genetic ancestry cluster associated with self-reported Caucasian donors included 70% to 85% of the 398 genotyped donors. The study aimed to test whether cataloging public T cell receptors could reveal signatures of past pathogen exposure. The study profiled the T cell repertoires of 666 subjects by immunosequencing and related them to cytomegalovirus serostatus. In addition to the first cohort of approximately 650 subjects, a separate validation cohort of some 120 different subjects was used. High-throughput TCR immunosequencing, statistical association of individual TCRs with disease status, and machine learning were combined to predict cytomegalovirus infection status. To study patterns of TCR occurrence, a later analysis re-analyzed previously published TCR beta repertoires from around 660 donors and added high-resolution HLA genotyping. Rather than using new phenotypic data, the later analysis identified candidate immune exposures from TCR beta sequences and from how often those sequences occurred across donors. An earlier analysis of 500 to 650 of the donors applied high-throughput TCR beta sequencing to assess whether each TCR beta V gene segment acted as functional or pseudogenic. Donor age, sex, ethnicity and CMV serostatus were compiled alongside the repertoire data. A later genetic analysis took genome-wide SNP genotypes for about 65% of the 666 donors and used that subset as a discovery cohort. Every repertoire in the discovery cohort had been generated on one and the same sequencing platform. Class I and class II HLA loci were covered by the typing at four-digit resolution. The number of donors typed differed by locus, with 629-630 for A, B, C, DRB1 and DQB1, over 500 for DQA1, over 600 for DPA1, and 472 for DPB1. Roughly five DR-DQ haplotypes were handled as single units for association and clustering, since linkage in the cohort was strong. Among 300 to 500 genotyped donors of the cohort, an average of around 240,000 unique TCR beta nucleotide sequences was sequenced per donor, of which about 19% were non-productive.

What the study reported, not specific to this receptor: In a later genetic analysis, fewer N-insertions in productive TCRs were reported among donors in an Asian-associated ancestry cluster than the roughly 670-donor mean. Correlated functional status among segregating V segments might be attributable to linkage disequilibrium, but an unknown experimental factor could not be ruled out. When HLA alleles, especially DR and DQ, strongly co-occurred, TCR associations were difficult to assign to individual alleles. Specific HLA alleles were associated with 16,951 TCR beta sequences at a false discovery rate of 0.05 in a later analysis. A later genetic analysis associated a missense DCLRE1C variant with V-gene and J-gene trimming of TCR beta chains, and an independent cohort replicated the association. In vitro tests confirmed that a few of the cytomegalovirus-associated TCR beta chains recognize cytomegalovirus antigens. A later analysis found that most CMV-associated TCR beta chains appeared HLA-restricted, with HLA associations seemingly driven largely by CMV exposure. Presence/absence analyses assumed roughly uniform sequencing depth across donors, an assumption that may not hold. CMV serostatus was the only immune exposure information available for the cohort. A later analysis reported that several top co-occurrence clusters appeared linked to parvovirus B19, influenza, CMV and Epstein-Barr virus. This cohort had only TCR beta chains sequenced, and the lack of alpha or paired-chain data limited which features could be detected. In a later analysis, HLA-associated TCR beta chains showed more clonal expansion and lower generation probabilities than non-associated chains that were equally common. Because HLA typing was unavailable for some donors at each locus, only the typed subset was used in association tests. The classifier was reported to diagnose cytomegalovirus status with high specificity and sensitivity in both the original cohort and the validation cohort. A cluster of highly shared sequence variants was judged likely to be a technical artifact of the sequencing pipeline. The study listed 150 to 200 TCR beta chains as associated with cytomegalovirus. The authors suggested that the approach could potentially be extended to other disease states and immunological phenotypes. Because counts were too low, roughly 16 rarely observed V segments, including chromosome 9 orphons, were left out of the earlier analysis of some 600 of the donors. Because the 87-base-pair reads could not distinguish some IMGT-functional V segments, including TRBV6-2 and TRBV6-3, those segments were excluded. A further reported finding was that TCR beta sequences accurately predicted the HLA-A and HLA-B alleles for most subjects in the first cohort. In an earlier analysis of approximately 590 of the donors, most TCR beta V segments appeared in productive rearrangements about 87% or about 30% of the time, broadly matching IMGT annotations. Across donors, most TCR sequences were observed very rarely, whereas some public TCRs were present in many individuals. In a later analysis, TCR association rates were found to vary across HLA loci, with the most associated TCRs seen for DRB1 alleles and the fewest for HLA-C alleles.

The cohort consisted of approximately 690 healthy bone marrow donors. Cohort members were all nominally healthy when sampled, although unrecorded immune exposures were likely present. The donor was CMV seropositive and was included in the group of 290 or so seropositive cohort members. A peripheral blood sample was provided by each donor, and peripheral blood mononuclear cells were used for TCR beta sequencing. The Qiagen DNeasy Blood Extraction Kit was used to extract genomic DNA from the blood cell samples. The rearranged segments are TRBV11-2 and TRBJ1-1; D gene: possibly TRBD1, on 6 matching bases. This TCR was sampled from a man in his forties or fifties in good health and CMV-seropositive. The sequenced material came from PBMCs. The nucleotide sequence is TGTGCCAGCAGCCACGTGACAGGTTGGAACACTGAAGCTTTCTTT. Translated, this gives CASSHVTGWNTEAFF.